The T cell receptor beta chain under discussion was sequenced for a study of post-analysis software for immune sequencing data. There are a few counts of this clonotype. TCR beta cDNA libraries included unique molecular identifiers. From the PCR reads, TCRdb called clonotypes with MiXCR, one entry per CDR3 protein. Of a few hundred thousand distinct CDR3 sequences listed, 35% to 45% are singletons. The source is a girl aged 2-10 years with multiple sclerosis. The sequenced sample consisted of blood.

CDR3: CAISGGGGDSPLHF. As DNA, the CDR3 is TGTGCCATCAGTGGAGGGGGGGGAGATTCACCCCTCCACTTT. J is TRBJ1-6 and V is TRBV10-3; maybe TRBD1 (6 bases). V lost 4 bases and J 8 bases, leaving 12 bases between the germline ends. The germline V gene has CDR1 ENHRY and CDR2 SYGVKD. The length of the CDR3 is 14 residues.